Presented here are 13 T cell receptor beta chains from one specimen sequenced in a study of blood T cell repertoires in COVID-19. Sequencing was performed with immunoSEQ multiplex PCR; in TCRdb, only in-frame clones are kept and a portion is missing. The table shows around 300,000 clones, with approximately 80% occurring only once. Source material: peripheral blood. These TCRs come from a woman between 45 and 60 years old with active or convalescent COVID-19.

The CDR3 nucleotides are TGTGCCAGCAGTTACAGACAGGGGGTACGGGACTATGGCTACACCTTC. It encodes CASSYRQGVRDYGYTF. The rearrangement joins TRBV6-7 to TRBJ1-2; 9 nucleotides match TRBD1. TRBV6-7 is given ORF status, its function remaining uncertain. V gave up 2 bases and J gave up 3 bases; unmatched junction bases: 7. CDR3 length: 16 amino acids.

This chain joins TRBV10-3 and TRBJ2-7, with 9 bases lining up with TRBD1. The CDR3 has 15 amino acids. J gave up 2 bases and V 6 bases, and 8 bases lay outside the gene matches. Germline values: CDR1 ENHRY, CDR2 SYGVKD. The CDR3 reads CAIRGRGTGTYEQYF. The CDR3 DNA is TGTGCCATCAGGGGTCGGGGGACAGGGACCTACGAGCAGTACTTC.

CDR3 nucleotides: TGTGCCAGCAGCCGCGGGCAGACCATCTACGAGCAGTACTTC. It encodes CASSRGQTIYEQYF. The rearrangement links TRBV11-2 to TRBJ2-7; D possibly corresponds to TRBD2 (5 bases). The V and J ends lost 5 bases and 3 bases respectively, with 14 bases between them. CDR1 SGHAT and CDR2 FQNNGV come from the germline V gene. The CDR3 has 14 residues.

Comments on this clone: At one of its ends the junction is not consistent with the germline gene, which may arise from a read error. This rearrangement joins TRBV7-7 to TRBJ2-5; 10 bases map to TRBD1. CDR1 and CDR2 from the germline V gene are SSHAT and FNYEAQ (reference sequence). The CDR3 spans 15 residues. The CDR3 DNA reads TGTGCTAGCAGCTTAAGGACAGGGGGTGGTGAGACCCAGTACTTC. Its translation: CASSLRTGGGETQYF.

This clone was observed a handful of times. The chain has TRBV7-8 and TRBJ2-1, with D perhaps TRBD2 (6 bases). The CDR3 sequence is 14 residues long. Germline V gene lookup returns CDR1 SGHVS and CDR2 FQNEAQ. V was cut by 8 bases and J by 10 bases, with 21 bases left in between. The CDR3, as DNA: TGTGCCAGCCGAGGAGGGTCACGTGGCGTGGAGCAGTTCTTC. Residues: CASRGGSRGVEQFF.

The gene calls are TRBV29-1 and TRBJ2-5; D not certain. CDR3 length equals 11 residues. CDR1 is SQVTM, CDR2 ANQGSEA, per germline. Trimming took 1 base from V and 4 from J, leaving 4 bases between them. In DNA form, the CDR3 reads TGCAGCGTTGAAGTGGCAGAGACCCAGTACTTC. Its protein product is CSVEVAETQYF.

The chain joins TRBV18 to TRBJ2-5; 9 bases are a match to TRBD1. CDR1 and CDR2 (germline): KGHSH, LQKENI. J was trimmed by 1 base and V by 3 bases; bases with no gene match: 12. The CDR3 covers 18 residues. CDR3 sequence: CASSPRDRATKFQETQYF. The CDR3 DNA sequence: TGTGCCAGCTCACCCCGGGACAGGGCGACGAAGTTCCAAGAGACCCAGTACTTC. The full variable domain, with the rest looked up from reference TRBV18 and TRBJ2-5, is NAGVMQNPRHLVRRRGQEARLRCSPMKGHSHVYWYRQLPEEGLKFMVYLQKENIIDESGMPKERFSAEFPKEGPSILRIQQVVRGDSAAYFCASSPRDRATKFQETQYFGPGTRLLVL.

The chain couples TRBV7-8 to TRBJ2-2; 16 positions agree with TRBD2. The CDR3 consists of 19 residues. The V segment lost 2 bases and the J segment 4 bases; nucleotides outside the gene matches: 7. CDR1 and CDR2 (germline): SGHVS, FQNEAQ. DNA of the CDR3: TGTGCCAGCAGCTTACCGGGACTAGCGGGAGGGGGCCTCACCGGGGAGCTGTTTTTT. Translating gives CASSLPGLAGGGLTGELFF.

The chain has TRBV7-3 and TRBJ1-1; the D is unclear. The V end was cut by 1 base, the J end by 6 bases, with 9 bases between. This CDR3 comprises 13 residues. Germline values: CDR1 SGHTA, CDR2 FQGTGA. CDR3 sequence: CASSLSVSAEAFF. The CDR3 DNA is TGTGCCAGCAGCTTAAGCGTTTCGGCTGAAGCTTTCTTT.

CDR3 in DNA: TGCGCCAGCAGACAGGGCGCTCTTAGCAATCAGCCCCAGCATTTT. It encodes CASRQGALSNQPQHF. The chain has TRBV4-1 and TRBJ1-5; maybe TRBD1 (6 bases). Between the trimmed V and J ends, which lost 6 bases and 0 bases, there was a span of 12 bases. This CDR3 is built from 15 residues. Per the germline V gene, CDR1 is MGHRA and CDR2 is YSYEKL.

This clone has just a few counts. The chain combines TRBV3-1 (or the pseudogene TRBV3-2) with TRBJ1-1; no firm D call. Trimming pared 0 bases from V and 1 base from J, leaving 6 bases between. The CDR3 spans 14 residues. Germline V gene lookup returns CDR1 LGHDT and CDR2 YNNKEL (reference sequence). The CDR3, as DNA: TGTGCCAGCAGCCAAGATCAATGGAACACTGAAGCTTTCTTT. It codes for CASSQDQWNTEAFF.

This chain uses TRBV19 with TRBJ2-5; a weak D match, TRBD1 (5 bases). Per germline, CDR1 LNHDA and CDR2 SQIVND (reference sequence). This CDR3 spans 14 amino acids. Deletions cut 10 bases from V and 4 bases from J, with 19 bases between. The DNA of the CDR3 is TGTGCCACCCGACAGAGAAGTCTGGGAGAGACCCAGTACTTC. Its translation: CATRQRSLGETQYF.

V usage is TRBV30 and J usage is TRBJ2-7; TRBD1 matches at 10 bases. CDR1 is GTSNPN, CDR2 SVGIG, per germline (reference sequence). This CDR3 region has 13 residues. J lost 6 bases, V lost 5 bases, and 7 bases had no gene match. CDR3 in DNA: TGTGCCTGGTCACGGGACAGGGGATCCGAGCAGTACTTC. Residues: CAWSRDRGSEQYF. Full variable domain (outside the CDR3, taken from reference TRBV30 and TRBJ2-7): SQTIHQWPATLVQPVGSPLSLECTVEGTSNPNLYWYRQAAGRGLQLLFYSVGIGQISSEVPQNLSASRPQDRQFILSSKKLLLSDSGFYLCAWSRDRGSEQYFGPGTRLTVT.